This T cell receptor (beta chain) was recorded in a study of blood T cell repertoires in COVID-19. The overall study: COVID-19 samples, acute and convalescent, were from the United States, Italy and Spain. The analysed material was cDNA or gDNA that came from T cells, B-cell-depleted T cells, or PBMCs.

This CDR3 is 13 amino acids long. The germline CDR1 and CDR2 sequences are MNHEY and SMNVEV (reference sequence). Trimming stripped 6 bases from V and 8 bases from J, with 16 bases between. Data came from immunoSEQ multiplex PCR; TCRdb stores just in-frame clones and leaves some out. The table shows roughly 120,000 clones, with 70% to 90% occurring only once. This clone was counted only a few times. The chain couples TRBV27 to TRBJ1-2; D is uncertain. Sequencing was done on a sample of peripheral blood. This TCR was recovered from a woman aged 45 to 65 with active or convalescent COVID-19. The CDR3 bases are TGTGCCAGCAGACCCCTGACCGGGGAGGGCTACACCTTC. Its protein is CASRPLTGEGYTF.